The clone carrying this T cell receptor beta chain was seen only a few times. The treatment: preoperative locoregional IRX-2 cytokine immunotherapy. The data stem from a study of preoperative IRX-2 immunotherapy in early breast cancer. This table comes from immunoSEQ multiplex PCR, and its TCRdb copy is limited to in-frame clones, with some not included. Among around 88,000 clones listed, roughly 85% were seen once. V dropped 6 bases and J dropped 6 bases, with 9 bases sitting between them. This CDR3 contains 12 residues. CDR1 is MDHEN and CDR2 is SYDVKM in the germline V gene. This specimen was tumor tissue, taken after IRX-2 immunotherapy. The sequence was obtained from a human donor with breast cancer. This rearrangement joins TRBV28 to TRBJ1-5; D gene ambiguous. The CDR3 protein is CASRSRTQPQHF. The CDR3, as DNA: TGTGCCAGCAGAAGTAGGACTCAGCCCCAGCATTTT.